The clone carrying this T cell receptor (beta chain) has at least ten counts. The antigen remains undetermined. The germline V gene encodes CDR1 MGHRA and CDR2 YSYEKL. CDR3 length equals 15 residues. Losses at the gene ends were 1 base for V and 4 bases for J; bases not matched to a gene: 5. Individual cDNA molecules received unique molecular identifiers during library preparation. MiXCR, applied by TCRdb to the 5' RACE reads, yields one record per CDR3 protein. The sample has 55,000 to 75,000 distinct CDR3 sequences; more than 7.5% are singletons. This sample was included in a study of early T cells in non-severe SARS-CoV-2 infection. The wider study: The study sequenced bulk RNA from unsorted whole blood, with chains unpaired. Study results and caveats: Private and CD4 specificities were missed by VDJdb matching, which favored anti-spike CD8 responses.

The sequencing sample was made of whole blood. This chain links TRBV4-1 with TRBJ1-2; TRBD1 aligns across 8 bases. The sequence came from an adult who was a healthcare worker with PCR-confirmed SARS-CoV-2 infection or an uninfected control (not recorded which). CDR3 loop: CASSQGQGPIYGYTF. CDR3 sequence (DNA): TGCGCCAGCAGCCAAGGACAGGGGCCCATCTATGGCTACACCTTC.